This passage covers 5 T cell receptor beta chains from one sample sequenced in a study of response to subunit inactivated influenza vaccine. TCRdb passed the RT-PCR reads through MiXCR, listing each CDR3 protein once. The data contain more than 400,000 distinct CDR3 sequences, approximately 6.9% of them seen just once; the ten biggest clones take up around 13%. The specimen comprised PBMCs from blood, sampled less than 25 months after vaccination. The receptor source for this set is a man between 50 and 75 years old who received an inactivated influenza vaccine.

The CDR3: CASSLYTGDYGYTF. The CDR3 DNA follows: TGTGCCAGCAGTTTATACACGGGGGACTATGGCTACACCTTC. The chain combines TRBV12-3 or TRBV12-4 with TRBJ1-2; weak D call: TRBD1 (5 bases). Trimming took 2 bases from V and 3 from J, leaving 10 bases between them. The CDR3 length is 14 residues.

This clonotype has ten or more counts. This chain links TRBV27 with TRBJ2-1; no reliable D call. Per germline, CDR1 MNHEY and CDR2 SMNVEV (reference sequence). Trimming cost V 7 bases and J 7 bases, with 2 bases left between them. CDR3 length: 9 amino acids. The CDR3 sequence is CASNNEQFF. CDR3 bases: TGTGCCAGCAATAATGAGCAGTTCTTC.

In its sample, this clonotype was seen a few times. V and J are TRBV20-1 and TRBJ2-5; TRBD1 matches at 9 bases. The CDR3 length is 15 residues. Per germline, CDR1 DFQATT and CDR2 SNEGSKA (reference sequence). The trim removed 3 bases at V and 0 bases at J, leaving 5 bases unmatched. DNA for the CDR3: TGCAGTGCTAGCTCCGGGACAGGGTACCAAGAGACCCAGTACTTC. Translated: CSASSGTGYQETQYF.

This chain links TRBV2 with TRBJ1-6; D uncertain. The germline gives CDR1 SNHLY, CDR2 FYNNEI. Trimming removed 2 bases at V and 8 bases at J, with 10 bases between. The CDR3 spans 14 residues. The CDR3 region has the DNA TGTGCCAGCAGTGAAAGTGCCGGACATTCACCCCTCCACTTT. Residues: CASSESAGHSPLHF.

The chain employs TRBV20-1 and TRBJ2-1, with TRBD2 matching over 11 bases. V shed 8 bases and J 4 bases; nucleotides not matched to a gene: 13. Germline CDR1 reads DFQATT; CDR2 reads SNEGSKA (reference sequence). The CDR3 length is 16 residues. Here the CDR3 reads CSPRLFSGRAYNEQFF. The CDR3 nucleotides read TGCAGTCCGCGCTTGTTTAGCGGGAGGGCATACAATGAGCAGTTCTTC.